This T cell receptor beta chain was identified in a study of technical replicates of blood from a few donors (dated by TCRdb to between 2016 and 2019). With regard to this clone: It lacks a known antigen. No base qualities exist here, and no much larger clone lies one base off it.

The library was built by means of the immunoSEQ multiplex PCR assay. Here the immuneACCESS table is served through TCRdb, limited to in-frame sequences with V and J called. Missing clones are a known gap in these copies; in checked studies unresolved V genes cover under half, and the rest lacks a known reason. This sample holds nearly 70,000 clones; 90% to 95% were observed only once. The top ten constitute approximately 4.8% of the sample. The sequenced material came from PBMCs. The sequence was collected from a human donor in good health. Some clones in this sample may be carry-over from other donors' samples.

The DNA is as follows: TGCGCCAGCAGCATGGGGGGGAGCTCCTATAATTCACCCCTCCACTTT. Its translation reads: CASSMGGSSYNSPLHF. This receptor chain uses TRBV4-3 and TRBJ1-6, with a weak D call of TRBD1 (5 bases match). As encoded in the germline V gene, CDR1 is LGHNA while CDR2 is YSLEER. Trimming at the junction amounts to 5 bases on V and 0 bases on J, and the germline ends lie 11 bases apart. Inclusive of the bounding cysteine and phenylalanine, the CDR3 is 16 residues long. Kept here is only the CDR3 DNA, which spans 48 bases and is read in frame from base 1.